One sample yielded the 32 T cell receptor beta chains listed below, sequenced in a study of PD-L1 blockade in urothelial cancer. Only in-frame clones appear in the TCRdb table, and some are missing; sequencing was by immunoSEQ multiplex PCR. The profile shows more than 60,000 clones, around nine tenths of them singletons. The time point is: peripheral blood 6 weeks after treatment start. Source: PBMCs, taken around atezolizumab (anti-PD-L1) treatment. These receptors were obtained from a man in his 60s with urothelial cancer.

The chain combines TRBV29-1 with TRBJ1-2; tentative D call: TRBD1 (6 bases). This CDR3 comprises 13 residues. Trimming removed 4 bases from V and 0 bases from J, with 9 bases in between. CDR1 and CDR2 from the germline V gene are SQVTM and ANQGSEA. CDR3 nucleotide sequence: TGCAGCGTTGGCAGGGGATCTAACTATGGCTACACCTTC. Residues: CSVGRGSNYGYTF.

The chain recombines TRBV6-1 with TRBJ2-7; maybe TRBD1 (5 bases). Trimming removed 6 bases from V and 1 base from J, with 10 bases in between. Germline values: CDR1 MNHNS, CDR2 SASEGT. The CDR3 contains 13 residues. This chain's CDR3 is CASRRDSSYEQYF. CDR3 coding DNA: TGTGCCAGCAGGCGTGACAGTTCCTACGAGCAGTACTTC.

The rearrangement joins TRBV6-5 to TRBJ1-6; D gene ambiguous. Trimming cost V 6 bases and J 8 bases, with 11 bases left between them. The germline gives CDR1 MNHEY, CDR2 SVGAGI. The CDR3 totals 13 residues. CDR3 sequence (DNA): TGTGCCAGCAGACCCGGAGGGTATTCACCCCTCCACTTT. This gives the protein CASRPGGYSPLHF.

Details on this clone: Germline is not matched at one junction end, which may reflect a read error. The V gene is TRBV7-7, the J gene TRBJ2-5; 10 bases align to TRBD1. Germline CDR1 reads SSHAT; CDR2 reads FNYEAQ (reference sequence). This CDR3 comprises 15 residues. Written as DNA, the CDR3 is TGTGCTAGCAGCTTAGCGAGGACAGGGGGAGAGACCCAGTACTTC. Translated: CASSLARTGGETQYF.

V is TRBV5-1 and J is TRBJ2-3; D possibly corresponds to TRBD1 (6 bases). The CDR3 spans 15 residues. Germline V gene sequence: CDR1 SGHRS, CDR2 YFSETQ. The V end was cut by 2 bases, the J end by 6 bases, with 16 bases between. Written as DNA, the CDR3 is TGCGCCAGCAGCTTACCCCAGGGGAATCGGGATACGCAGTATTTT. This translates into CASSLPQGNRDTQYF.

This rearrangement joins TRBV5-1 to TRBJ1-1; D is uncertain. Germline values: CDR1 SGHRS, CDR2 YFSETQ. This CDR3 contains 13 residues. V lost 2 bases and J 10 bases, leaving 15 bases between the germline ends. CDR3 in DNA: TGCGCCAGCAGCTTCTTGAGCCGAGAGTCAGCTTTCTTT. As protein: CASSFLSRESAFF.

The chain couples TRBV27 to TRBJ1-2; 10 nucleotides align to TRBD1. Looked up from germline, CDR1 is MNHEY and CDR2 is SMNVEV (reference sequence). The CDR3 has 13 residues. J gave up 8 bases and V 8 bases, and 8 bases lay outside the gene matches. Here the CDR3 DNA reads TGTGCCAGCCAGCCTGGGACAGGGGTAGGCTACACCTTC. Amino acids: CASQPGTGVGYTF.

The chain's CDR3 is CASSFSGGDTEAFF. The DNA for the CDR3 is TGTGCCAGCAGCTTTAGCGGGGGCGACACTGAAGCTTTCTTT. The chain has TRBV5-4 and TRBJ1-1; a weak D match, TRBD1 (6 bases). V lost 2 bases and J 3 bases, leaving 11 bases between the germline ends. Germline-derived CDR1 and CDR2 are SGHNT and YYREEE (reference sequence). CDR3 length equals 14 residues.

This chain connects TRBV28 to TRBJ2-1; D ambiguous. The V and J ends lost 2 bases and 13 bases respectively, with 12 bases between them. Germline CDR1 MDHEN, CDR2 SYDVKM. The CDR3 sequence is 12 residues long. In DNA form, the CDR3 reads TGTGCCAGCAGTTTAGAGGTTACCGGCCAGTTCTTC. As protein: CASSLEVTGQFF.

The chain joins TRBV15 to TRBJ1-2; D possibly corresponds to TRBD1 (5 bases). Trimming cost V 1 base and J 0 bases, with 6 bases left between them. The CDR3 covers 14 residues. Germline V lookup: CDR1 LNHNV, CDR2 YYDKDF (reference sequence). DNA of the CDR3: TGTGCCACCAGCAGAGGGACAACTAACTATGGCTACACCTTC. This gives the protein CATSRGTTNYGYTF.

This sequence joins TRBV19 and TRBJ1-1, with 10 bases aligning to TRBD1. This CDR3 comprises 16 residues. V shed 9 bases, J shed 0 bases, and the junction held 10 bases outside the gene matches. Germline lookup yields CDR1 LNHDA and CDR2 SQIVND (reference sequence). The CDR3 loop is CASTYDRGPLNTEAFF. The DNA for the CDR3 is TGTGCCAGCACCTACGACAGGGGGCCTTTGAACACTGAAGCTTTCTTT.

The chain joins TRBV19 to TRBJ2-1; TRBD2 agrees at 9 bases. The CDR3 contains 20 residues. Germline CDR1 is LNHDA and CDR2 is SQIVND (reference sequence). Trimming removed 3 bases from V and 4 bases from J; junction bases left unmatched: 19. Written as DNA, the CDR3 is TGTGCCAGTAGTATGCAGGCGGGACTAAGACTAGCGGCATTATACAATGAGCAGTTCTTC. Amino acid sequence: CASSMQAGLRLAALYNEQFF.

V is TRBV9 and J is TRBJ2-2; the D gene is possibly TRBD2 (7 bases). In germline, CDR1 is SGDLS, CDR2 YYNGEE. The CDR3 runs 15 residues. Trimming removed 3 bases from V and 6 bases from J, with 15 bases in between. CDR3 amino acids: CASSAGRGGSGELFF. The DNA of the CDR3 is TGTGCCAGCAGCGCGGGAAGGGGGGGCTCCGGGGAGCTGTTTTTT.

CDR3 sequence reads: CASSSPTGRADNEQFF. CDR3 DNA: TGTGCCAGCAGCTCTCCCACCGGGAGGGCCGACAATGAGCAGTTCTTC. The gene calls are TRBV13 and TRBJ2-1; TRBD2 aligns across 8 bases. The CDR3 consists of 16 residues. Germline V CDR1 and CDR2: PRHDT, FYEKMQ (reference sequence). V was clipped by 4 bases and J by 5 bases; unmatched bases: 10.

The chain carries TRBV27 and TRBJ1-1, with D possibly matching TRBD1 (6 bases). The V and J ends lost 0 bases and 6 bases respectively, with 17 bases between them. In germline, CDR1 is MNHEY, CDR2 SMNVEV (reference sequence). The CDR3 is 16 amino acids. In DNA, the CDR3 is TGTGCCAGCAGTTTATCGGGCAGGGGCGGCAGGTCTGAAGCTTTCTTT. Protein sequence: CASSLSGRGGRSEAFF.

The rearrangement joins TRBV5-4 to TRBJ1-1; 10 bases line up with TRBD1. After removal of 5 bases from V and 4 bases from J, the junction contained 14 bases not matched to a gene. This CDR3 region has 17 residues. CDR1 is SGHNT, CDR2 YYREEE, per germline (reference sequence). The CDR3 reads CASSRAPGQGRGTEAFF. The CDR3 DNA reads as TGTGCCAGCAGTCGGGCCCCGGGACAGGGGCGAGGCACTGAAGCTTTCTTT. Using reference TRBV5-4 and TRBJ1-1 for the parts outside the CDR3, the full variable domain is ETGVTQSPTHLIKTRGQQVTLRCSSQSGHNTVSWYQQALGQGPQFIFQYYREEENGRGNFPPRFSGLQFPNYSSELNVNALELDDSALYLCASSRAPGQGRGTEAFFGQGTRLTVV.

This clone was recorded only once. The chain joins TRBV2 to TRBJ2-1; 7 bases fit TRBD1. The CDR3 loop spans 14 amino acids. Losses at the gene ends were 4 bases for V and 6 bases for J; bases not matched to a gene: 6. CDR1 SNHLY and CDR2 FYNNEI come from the germline V gene. The chain's CDR3 is CASSGAKGANEQFF. The CDR3 region has the DNA TGTGCCAGCAGTGGGGCTAAGGGGGCCAATGAGCAGTTCTTC.

This clone has a single count. The CDR3 spells CASRPRDSRLFATNEKLFF. The CDR3 DNA sequence: TGTGCCAGCAGACCCCGGGACAGTCGGTTGTTTGCAACTAATGAAAAACTGTTTTTT. This chain uses TRBV2 with TRBJ1-4, with TRBD1 identical over 7 bases. Per germline, CDR1 SNHLY and CDR2 FYNNEI. The CDR3 length is 19 residues. Trimming took 6 bases from V and 0 from J; bases not matched to a gene: 16.

This clone was picked up one time. The gene calls are TRBV7-2 and TRBJ2-7, with 8 bases that match TRBD1. From germline, CDR1 is SGHTA and CDR2 FQGNSA. Trimming cost V 0 bases and J 5 bases; bases outside gene matches: 6. This CDR3 has 15 residues. The DNA for the CDR3 is TGTGCCAGCAGCTTAGCATGGACAGGGCGGAACGAGCAGTACTTC. Its translation is CASSLAWTGRNEQYF.

The J gene is TRBJ2-2, the V gene TRBV27, with D possibly matching TRBD2 (5 bases). The CDR3 has 15 residues. Trimming removed 8 bases at V and 7 bases at J, with 20 bases between. Germline loops: CDR1 MNHEY, CDR2 SMNVEV (reference sequence). DNA for the CDR3: TGTGCCAGCCGACCGGGGATAACCCGCGGCGGGGAGCTGTTTTTT. Its protein is CASRPGITRGGELFF.

The chain recombines TRBV9 with TRBJ2-1, with TRBD2 identical over 9 bases. V gave up 0 bases and J gave up 8 bases; unmatched junction bases: 6. The CDR3 has 15 residues. Germline V lookup: CDR1 SGDLS, CDR2 YYNGEE. DNA of the CDR3: TGTGCCAGCAGCGTAGATTTTAGCGGGGGCTATGAGCAGTTCTTC. Amino acids: CASSVDFSGGYEQFF.

The chain uses TRBV7-8 and TRBJ1-2; D is uncertain. The germline V and J ends were trimmed by 1 base and 4 bases, with 22 bases remaining between them. The CDR3 runs 18 residues. Germline CDR1 reads SGHVS; CDR2 reads FQNEAQ. The CDR3 DNA follows: TGTGCCAGCAGCTTAGGTCGACCTCTCTTACAGCCACCCTATGGCTACACCTTC. Translation gives CASSLGRPLLQPPYGYTF.

In its sample, this clone was seen once. V is TRBV29-1 and J is TRBJ2-2, with TRBD1 identical over 9 bases. The germline V gene encodes CDR1 SQVTM and CDR2 ANQGSEA. With 7 bases clipped from V and 4 bases from J, the junction kept 4 bases outside the gene matches. The CDR3 loop spans 13 amino acids. The CDR3 here is CSAWDRVTGELFF. In DNA form, the CDR3 reads TGCAGCGCGTGGGACAGGGTCACCGGGGAGCTGTTTTTT.

V is TRBV5-8 and J is TRBJ1-1, with D unclear. The V and J ends lost 2 bases and 7 bases respectively, with 12 bases between them. Per the germline V gene, CDR1 is SGHTS and CDR2 is YDEGEE. CDR3 size: 13 residues. The CDR3 DNA reads as TGTGCCAGCAGCTTTTTCGGGATGGGTGAAGCTTTCTTT. Encoded protein: CASSFFGMGEAFF.

The chain employs TRBV6-1 and TRBJ2-7, with 9 bases fitting TRBD1. Germline loops: CDR1 MNHNS, CDR2 SASEGT. The CDR3 covers 16 residues. The V segment lost 4 bases and the J segment 0 bases; nucleotides outside the gene matches: 7. As DNA, the CDR3 is TGTGCCAGCAGTGCCTCACAGGGGGCGAGCTCCTACGAGCAGTACTTC. This sequence encodes CASSASQGASSYEQYF.

The chain links TRBV7-9 to TRBJ1-2; D call uncertain. Trimming took 7 bases from V and 8 from J, leaving 17 bases between them. The CDR3 has 13 residues. The V gene's germline CDR1 is SEHNR and CDR2 FQNEAQ (reference sequence). CDR3 region: CASTLVRGEGYTF. The CDR3 nucleotides are TGTGCCAGCACCCTAGTTCGTGGGGAGGGCTACACCTTC. Together with reference TRBV7-9 and TRBJ1-2, the CDR3 gives the full variable domain: DTGVSQNPRHKITKRGQNVTFRCDPISEHNRLYWYRQTLGQGPEFLTYFQNEAQLEKSRLLSDRFSAERPKGSFSTLEIQRTEQGDSAMYLCASTLVRGEGYTFGSGTRLTVV.

The V call is TRBV30, the J call TRBJ2-7; D is possibly TRBD1 (5 bases). Germline assignment: CDR1 GTSNPN and CDR2 SVGIG (reference sequence). The CDR3 extends over 15 amino acids. V gave up 0 bases and J gave up 1 base, with 13 bases separating them. This chain's CDR3 is CAWSVLGPLSYEQYF. As DNA, the CDR3 is TGTGCCTGGAGTGTACTGGGGCCCTTGTCCTACGAGCAGTACTTC.

The chain uses TRBV5-1 and TRBJ2-7, with TRBD1 matching over 9 bases. The CDR3 spans 17 residues. The germline V gene has CDR1 SGHRS and CDR2 YFSETQ. V shed 3 bases, J shed 3 bases, and the junction held 13 bases outside the gene matches. CDR3 nucleotides: TGCGCCAGCAGCTGGGACAGGGAACCCGATGACTACTACGAGCAGTACTTC. It encodes CASSWDREPDDYYEQYF.

The chain joins TRBV6-6 to TRBJ1-1, with TRBD1 matching over 7 bases. The junction had 6 bases not matched to a gene; V was cut back by 2 bases and J by 3 bases. Per germline, CDR1 MNHNY and CDR2 SVGAGI (reference sequence). The CDR3 length is 15 residues. CDR3 DNA sequence: TGTGCCAGCAGTTACGCGAGGGGGCGGTACACTGAAGCTTTCTTT. Amino acids: CASSYARGRYTEAFF.

The chain carries TRBV5-1 and TRBJ2-2; maybe TRBD1 (6 bases). There are 14 residues in the CDR3. V was shortened by 5 bases and J by 3 bases, with 11 bases between the two germline ends. Germline CDR1 is SGHRS and CDR2 is YFSETQ. The chain's CDR3 is CASSIRTDTGELFF. The CDR3 DNA follows: TGCGCCAGCAGTATACGGACAGACACCGGGGAGCTGTTTTTT.

The V gene is TRBV5-1, the J gene TRBJ2-3, with 8 bases that match TRBD1. CDR3 size: 15 residues. The germline V gene has CDR1 SGHRS and CDR2 YFSETQ. V trimming: 3 bases; J trimming: 5 bases; junction bases outside the gene matches: 8. The CDR3 reads CASSSDRAVGDTQYF. CDR3 sequence (DNA): TGCGCCAGCAGCTCGGACAGGGCCGTTGGAGATACGCAGTATTTT.

The V call is TRBV7-2, the J call TRBJ2-3; D is ambiguous. The CDR3 has 13 residues. Deletions cut 5 bases from V and 3 bases from J, with 9 bases between. Germline assignment: CDR1 SGHTA and CDR2 FQGNSA. The CDR3 protein is CASSAYSTDTQYF. CDR3 sequence (DNA): TGTGCCAGCAGCGCTTACAGTACAGATACGCAGTATTTT.